These T cell receptor beta chains were read from a single sample in a study of blood T cell repertoires in COVID-19. Some clones are missing from TCRdb's copy, which holds only in-frame ones; the method was immunoSEQ multiplex PCR. The table includes some 65,000 clones, more than 65% detected once. Sample: peripheral blood. The receptors originated from a woman between 65 and 79 years old with acute or convalescent COVID-19. Each CDR3 is given with its conserved first and last residue. The D gene is left open where the match is weak. Clone size, where shown, is once, few, many, or a class for clones that have expanded.

>TRBJ1-2|NA|TRBV12-5|NA
TGTGCTAGTGGTTTGTCCGGCGGAGGCGGCTACACCTTC
CASGLSGGGGYTF
>TRBJ2-1|NA|TRBV7-3|NA
TGTGCCAGCAGCTTAAGGGCCGGGACACTGTCCAATGAGCAGTTCTTC
CASSLRAGTLSNEQFF
>TRBJ2-3|NA|TRBV5-1|TRBD1
TGCGCCAGCAGCTTGGGGACAGGGGGAACAGATACGCAGTATTTT
CASSLGTGGTDTQYF
>TRBJ2-3|NA|TRBV6-2/TRBV6-3|TRBD2
TGTGCCAGCAGTTACCAGCGGGGGCGAGGAGATACGCAGTATTTT
CASSYQRGRGDTQYF
>TRBJ2-5|NA|TRBV4-3|NA
TGCGCCAGCAGCCAAGATCTGCGGGGCGGAGAGACCCAGTACTTC
CASSQDLRGGETQYF
>TRBJ2-1|NA|TRBV21-1|NA
TGTGCCAGCAGCAAAGAGCGGTCCTACAATGAGCAGTTCTTC
CASSKERSYNEQFF
>TRBJ2-7|NA|TRBV20-1|TRBD1
TGCAGTGCCACGACAGGGAACGAGCAGTACTTC
CSATTGNEQYF
>TRBJ1-6|NA|TRBV5-1|TRBD1
TGCGCCAGCAGCTTGGGACAGGGGAAAACCTATAATTCACCCCTCCACTTT
CASSLGQGKTYNSPLHF
>TRBJ2-2|few|TRBV29-1|TRBD1
TGCAGCGTCAGTTACAGGGGGACGAACACCGGGGAGCTGTTTTTT
CSVSYRGTNTGELFF
>TRBJ2-7|NA|TRBV4-1|NA
TGCGCCAGCAGTACGACCACAGGCGGCCACTACGAGCAGTACTTC
CASSTTTGGHYEQYF
>TRBJ2-6|NA|TRBV5-1|TRBD1
TGCGCCAGCAGCTTGGCTCCACCGGGCGACAGGGCATCTGGGGCCAACGTCCTGACTTTC
CASSLAPPGDRASGANVLTF
>TRBJ1-4|NA|TRBV10-2|TRBD1
TGCGCCAGCAGTGAGTTCGTAGGGGGCCTCTCAAAACTGTTTTTT
CASSEFVGGLSKLFF
>TRBJ2-1|NA|TRBV4-2|TRBD1
TGTGCCAGCACCGGACAGGGAAACAATGAGCAGTTCTTC
CASTGQGNNEQFF
>TRBJ2-3|NA|TRBV7-9|NA
TGTGCCAGCACCCACGGAGCTTCAGGCACAGATACGCAGTATTTT
CASTHGASGTDTQYF
>TRBJ2-3|NA|TRBV6-1|TRBD2
TGTGCCAGCAGGGAAGCGGGGGGGATCACAGATACGCAGTATTTT
CASREAGGITDTQYF
>TRBJ1-2|few|TRBV14|NA
TGTGCCAGCAGCCAAGATGCGGGCTCCATCAGAGGCTACACCTTC
CASSQDAGSIRGYTF
>TRBJ2-3|NA|TRBV27|NA
TGTGCCAGCGGCGTCGAGGACACCACAGATACGCAGTATTTT
CASGVEDTTDTQYF
>TRBJ2-2|NA|TRBV11-1|NA
TGTGCCAGCAGCTTAATCCCAGGAGGGACCGGGGAGCTGTTTTTT
CASSLIPGGTGELFF
>TRBJ2-3|NA|TRBV9|TRBD2
TGTGCCAGCAGTTTGTTTGGCGGGGGTAAAGATACGCAGTATTTT
CASSLFGGGKDTQYF
>TRBJ2-5|NA|TRBV2|TRBD1
TGTGCCAGCAGGGGACAGGGGAATTCTAAAGAGACCCAGTACTTC
CASRGQGNSKETQYF
>TRBJ1-3|medium-sized|TRBV5-5|TRBD1
TGTGCCAGCAGCTCCGTGACAGGGACTGGAAACACCATATATTTT
CASSSVTGTGNTIYF
>TRBJ1-2|NA|TRBV6-4|NA
TGTGCCAGCAGTGAAACGGGTGTGAGCTATGGCTACACCTTC
CASSETGVSYGYTF
>TRBJ2-1|NA|TRBV2|TRBD1
TGTGCCAGCAGTGAGTTAGGGGGCCGACAGTTCTTC
CASSELGGRQFF
>TRBJ2-5|NA|TRBV27|NA
TGTGCCAGCACCAAAAATCGAGGATACCAAGAGACCCAGTACTTC
CASTKNRGYQETQYF
>TRBJ1-6|NA|TRBV5-6|NA
TGTGCCAGCAGCCAGGGGTATTCGGATTCACCCCTCCACTTT
CASSQGYSDSPLHF
>TRBJ2-3|NA|TRBV7-6|TRBD2
TGTGCCAGCAGCTTACGCACTAGCGGGGGAGGAGGTACGCAGTATTTT
CASSLRTSGGGGTQYF
>TRBJ1-4|NA|TRBV2|NA
TGTGCCAGCAGGCCTGCGGGACTTCGGCGTTGGGAAAAACTGTTTTTT
CASRPAGLRRWEKLFF
>TRBJ2-7|NA|TRBV6-6|TRBD1
TGTGCCAGCAGTTCAGGACAGGGGAGCGAGCAGTACTTC
CASSSGQGSEQYF
>TRBJ1-3|NA|TRBV7-6|NA
TGTGCCAGCAGCTTGTCCGACACCATATATTTT
CASSLSDTIYF
>TRBJ2-2|NA|TRBV10-3|NA
TGTGCCATCAGTCCTCGGGGGGCCGACAACACCGGGGAGCTGTTTTTT
CAISPRGADNTGELFF
>TRBJ2-3|NA|TRBV15|NA
TGTGCCACCAGCAGCGTTTTGGGACACACAGATACGCAGTATTTT
CATSSVLGHTDTQYF
>TRBJ2-1|once|TRBV2|NA
TGTGCCAGCAGTGAAGCGGGGCTTGAGCAGTTCTTC
CASSEAGLEQFF
>TRBJ1-2|NA|TRBV12-3/TRBV12-4|NA
TGTGCCAGCAGTTTAGCAGGGGGCTATGGCTACACCTTC
CASSLAGGYGYTF
>TRBJ2-2|NA|TRBV19|NA
TGTGCCATAAAGGGACAGAACACCGGGGAGCTGTTTTTT
CAIKGQNTGELFF